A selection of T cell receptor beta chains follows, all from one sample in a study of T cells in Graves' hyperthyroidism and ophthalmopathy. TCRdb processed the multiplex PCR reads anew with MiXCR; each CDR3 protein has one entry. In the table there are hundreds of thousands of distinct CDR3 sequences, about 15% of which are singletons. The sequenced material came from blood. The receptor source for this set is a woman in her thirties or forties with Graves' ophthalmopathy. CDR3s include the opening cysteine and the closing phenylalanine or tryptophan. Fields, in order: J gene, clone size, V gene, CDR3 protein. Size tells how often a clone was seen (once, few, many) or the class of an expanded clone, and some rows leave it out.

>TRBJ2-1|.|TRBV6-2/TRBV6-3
CASSYSPGLAAISEQFF
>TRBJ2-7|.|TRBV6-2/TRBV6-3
CASSGGPPLAGGAYEQYF
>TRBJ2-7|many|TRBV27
CASSHLGETSYEQYF
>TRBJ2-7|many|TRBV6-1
CASSDGTRVHEQYF
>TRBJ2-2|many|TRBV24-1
CATGGRGTSTGELFF
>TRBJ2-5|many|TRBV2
CASSGNSQETQYF
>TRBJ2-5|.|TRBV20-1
CSAERRGTRGETQYF
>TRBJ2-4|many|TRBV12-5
CASGGDSHLPKNIQYF
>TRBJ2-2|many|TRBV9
CASSSSSGGELFF
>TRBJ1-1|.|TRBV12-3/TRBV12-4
CASSKSTGGAITEAFF
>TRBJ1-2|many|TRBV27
CASSTRDSSVPYGYTF
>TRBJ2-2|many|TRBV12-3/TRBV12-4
CASRVAGGTGELFF
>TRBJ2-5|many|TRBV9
CASSVGGAGSGQETQYF
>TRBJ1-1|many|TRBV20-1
CSAPKIPEAFF
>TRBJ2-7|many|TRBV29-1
CSVVAGGRYEQYF
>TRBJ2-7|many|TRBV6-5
CASSLASGTSYEQYF
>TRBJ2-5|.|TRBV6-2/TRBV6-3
CASTPMYQETQYF
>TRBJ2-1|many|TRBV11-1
CASSPPRGGMNEQFF
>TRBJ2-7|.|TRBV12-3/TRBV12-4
CASKKVESPGEQYF
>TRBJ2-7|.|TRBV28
CASSLRLRRADFYEQYF
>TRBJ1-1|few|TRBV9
CASSNSLDKAGAFF
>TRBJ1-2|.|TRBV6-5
CASSFLRFRGYTF